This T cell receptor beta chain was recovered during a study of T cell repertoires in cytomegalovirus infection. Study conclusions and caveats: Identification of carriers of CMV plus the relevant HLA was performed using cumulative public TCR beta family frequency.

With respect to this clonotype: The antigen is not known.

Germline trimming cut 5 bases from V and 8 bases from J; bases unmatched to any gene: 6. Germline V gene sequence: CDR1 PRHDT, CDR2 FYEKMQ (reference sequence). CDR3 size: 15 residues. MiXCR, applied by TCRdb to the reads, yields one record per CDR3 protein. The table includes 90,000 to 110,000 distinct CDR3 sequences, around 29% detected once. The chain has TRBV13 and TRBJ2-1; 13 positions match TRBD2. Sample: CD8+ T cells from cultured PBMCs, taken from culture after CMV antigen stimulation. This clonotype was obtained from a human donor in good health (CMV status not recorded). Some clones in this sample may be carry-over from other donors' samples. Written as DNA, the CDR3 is TGTGCCAGCAGCCGGACTAGCGGGGGTGAGGATGAGCAGTTCTTC. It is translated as CASSRTSGGEDEQFF.